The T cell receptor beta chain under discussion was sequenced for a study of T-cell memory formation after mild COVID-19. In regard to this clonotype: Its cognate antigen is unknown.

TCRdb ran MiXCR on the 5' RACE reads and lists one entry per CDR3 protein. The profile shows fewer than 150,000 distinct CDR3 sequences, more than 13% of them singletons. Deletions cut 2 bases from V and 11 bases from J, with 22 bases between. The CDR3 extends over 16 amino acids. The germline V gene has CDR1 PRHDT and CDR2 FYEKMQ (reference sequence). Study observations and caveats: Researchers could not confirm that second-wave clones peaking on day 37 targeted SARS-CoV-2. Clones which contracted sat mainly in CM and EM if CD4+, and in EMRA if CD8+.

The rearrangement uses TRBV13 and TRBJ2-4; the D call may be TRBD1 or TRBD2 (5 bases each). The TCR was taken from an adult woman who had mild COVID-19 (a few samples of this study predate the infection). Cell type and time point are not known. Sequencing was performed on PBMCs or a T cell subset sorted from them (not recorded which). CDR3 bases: TGTGCCAGCAGCTTACGGGGCAATTTCCCCTCCGGGTTTCAGTACTTC. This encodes CASSLRGNFPSGFQYF.